One sample yielded the 18 T cell receptor delta chains listed below, sequenced in a study of γδ T cells in repeated Plasmodium falciparum infection. Flow sorting of PBMC yielded separate Vgamma9/Vdelta2+ and Vdelta2-negative gammadelta T cell populations for bulk repertoire analysis. TCRdb re-called the multiplex PCR reads using CATT. The sample has 75,000 to 95,000 delta-chain clones; roughly 0.98% are singletons. The sample was gamma-delta T cells from blood. The receptors derive from a pool of human donors (malaria-infected and uninfected, not separated).

In its sample, this clone was seen a few times. A far larger clone is just one base off, so this is likely a read error. The chain joins TRDV1 to TRDJ1; 7 bases map to TRDD2. The J gene, absent from TCRdb, was called here by matching the DNA to germline. CDR3 length: 18 residues. From germline, CDR1 is TSWWSYY and CDR2 QGS. The DNA for the CDR3 is TGTGCCCTTGGGGAAAGGCTACTTCCTAGGGGGTACACCGATAAACTCATCTTT. Amino acids: CALGERLLPRGYTDKLIF.

A note on this clone: This DNA's translation and the protein TCRdb lists, from a much larger clone, do not match at residue 11, likely due to a read error; the protein shown is translated from the DNA. The chain uses TRDV3 and TRDJ1; 9 positions agree with TRDD3. V dropped 5 bases and J dropped 3; count of bases not matched to a gene: 16. The CDR3 totals 16 residues. Germline V gene sequence: CDR1 TVYSNPD, CDR2 GDNSRS (reference sequence). The CDR3 nucleotides read TGTGCCCCCTTATCCACCGGGGATACGTACGCCGATAAACTCATCTTT. Translating gives CAPLSTGDTYADKLIF.

A word on this clone: The translation of this DNA and the TCRdb protein of a much larger clone differ at residue 3, probably owing to a read error; the protein shown here is translated from the DNA. The chain has TRDV2 and TRDJ1, with 8 bases aligning to TRDD3. The CDR3 is 19 amino acids. Germline V gene sequence: CDR1 GEAIGNYY, CDR2 EKD. The CDR3 reads CAWDILTSVLGADTDKLIF. The CDR3 nucleotides are TGTGCCTGGGACATCCTCACTTCCGTACTGGGGGCCGACACCGATAAACTCATCTTT.

Note on this clone: This DNA's translation differs at residue 3 from TCRdb's protein, which comes from a much larger clone; a read error is likely, and the protein shown is translated from the DNA. The chain links TRDV1 to TRDJ1, with TRDD3 matching over 11 bases. TCRdb gives no J gene; it was assigned here by matching the DNA to germline. The CDR3 totals 19 residues. Per the germline V gene, CDR1 is TSWWSYY and CDR2 is QGS. Trimming at V came to 11 bases and at J to 2 bases, leaving 22 bases not matched to a gene. CDR3 region: CASPLYWGIGRGSTDKLIF. CDR3 nucleotide sequence: TGTGCTTCCCCGCTGTACTGGGGGATAGGGCGAGGTTCTACCGATAAACTCATCTTT.

To note about this clone: The protein that TCRdb holds for this DNA derives from a much larger clone and differs from the translated DNA at residue 5, which likely indicates a read error; the protein shown here is translated from the DNA. The genes are TRDV1 and TRDJ1; TRDD3 might be the D (6 bases). Here the J gene was assigned by germline matching of the DNA, as TCRdb has none. V was trimmed by 5 bases and J by 0 bases, leaving 25 bases between them. Germline values: CDR1 TSWWSYY, CDR2 QGS. The CDR3 totals 19 residues. CDR3 sequence: CALGKRSRPTGMYTDKLIF. The CDR3 nucleotides read TGTGCTCTTGGGAAAAGGAGTAGACCTACTGGGATGTACACCGATAAACTCATCTTT.

This clone was counted only a few times. It differs at one base from a far larger clone, so likely a read error. In the same sample, other DNA sequences code for this CDR3. J is TRDJ2 and V is TRDV2; D possibly corresponds to TRDD3 (6 bases). The J gene, not given by TCRdb, was assigned here from a germline match of the nucleotide sequence. Germline CDR1 is GEAIGNYY and CDR2 is EKD. This CDR3 is 17 amino acids long. The CDR3 region is CACDTVSTGSQRAQLFF. The CDR3 coding sequence is TGTGCCTGCGACACCGTGAGTACTGGGTCCCAACGGGCACAACTCTTCTTT.

This clone appeared many times. A far larger clone lies a single base away; this is likely a read error. Other DNA variants within this sample encode the same CDR3. The gene calls are TRDV1 and TRDJ1, with D perhaps TRDD3 (5 bases). Germline matching of the DNA provided the J gene here, since TCRdb leaves it blank. The germline V gene has CDR1 TSWWSYY and CDR2 QGS. The CDR3 has 14 amino acids. The CDR3 DNA reads TGTGCCCTTGGGGAAAAAAGGAGTCATGGTAAACTCATCTTT. Residues: CALGEKRSHGKLIF.

As concerns this clone: A far larger clone is a single base away, which makes a read error likely. The sample carries other DNA sequences with the same CDR3. This chain uses TRDV2 with TRDJ1, with 7 bases fitting TRDD3. TCRdb lists no J gene, so it was determined here by aligning the DNA to germline. CDR1 and CDR2 (germline): GEAIGNYY, EKD. There are 16 residues in the CDR3. The CDR3 bases are TGTGCTTGTGACACCCATACTGGGGTCCCCACCGATAAACTCATCTTT. This codes for CACDTHTGVPTDKLIF.

This clone was picked up a small number of times. The protein TCRdb lists belongs to a much larger clone and differs from this DNA's translation at residue 18, which points to a read error; the protein shown is made from the DNA. CDR3 sequence reads: CACDDLGDTASSWDTRQIFF. The CDR3 coding sequence is TGTGCCTGTGACGACTTGGGGGATACGGCCAGCTCCTGGGACACCCGACAGATATTTTTC. The V gene call is TRDV2, and the J gene call is absent; the table gives TRDD3 as D, unverified against the DNA. Germline CDR1 reads GEAIGNYY; CDR2 reads EKD. The CDR3 contains 20 residues.

On this clone itself: TCRdb records a much larger clone's protein for this DNA, with a difference at residue 23 that likely arises from a read error; the protein given is the translation of the DNA. The V gene was identified as TRDV1, while no J gene was called; the table's D call of TRDD3 was not tested on the DNA. The CDR3 is 24 amino acids. Germline V CDR1 and CDR2: TSWWSYY, QGS. The chain's CDR3 is CALGELGINFRNSWGSTYTDKLTF. The CDR3 bases are TGTGCTCTTGGGGAACTAGGTATAAATTTCCGGAACTCCTGGGGGAGTACGTACACCGATAAACTCACCTTT.

This clone was recorded a few times. The protein in TCRdb stems from a much larger clone and differs at residue 16 from this DNA's translation, likely a read error; here the protein is translated from the DNA. The chain has TRDV2 and TRDJ3, with TRDD3 identical over 9 bases. TCRdb carries no J gene annotation; the J gene was assigned here by matching the DNA with germline. The length of the CDR3 is 22 residues. Per germline, CDR1 GEAIGNYY and CDR2 EKD. The CDR3 region is CACDSILGESTPSSWGTRQMFF. DNA for the CDR3: TGTGCCTGTGACTCAATACTGGGGGAGTCGACCCCGAGCTCCTGGGGCACCCGACAGATGTTTTTC.

Comments on this clone: A read error likely explains this, since a far larger clone differs by one base. The sample carries other DNA sequences with the same CDR3. This chain connects TRDV1 to TRDJ1; TRDD3 aligns across 10 bases. The J gene was missing in TCRdb and was found by matching the end of the DNA to germline. CDR1 is TSWWSYY and CDR2 is QGS in the germline V gene. CDR3 length: 18 residues. The CDR3 region is CALGVPLGGIRFTDKLIF. The CDR3 nucleotides read TGTGCCCTTGGGGTCCCCCTCGGGGGGATACGGTTCACCGATAAACTCATCTTT.

Remarks on this clone: For this DNA, TCRdb reports the protein of a much larger clone, which diverges at residue 18, most likely from a read error; the protein presented here is translated directly from the DNA. CDR3 region: CALGEDRRSRGSPKKYTGKLIF. The CDR3 DNA reads as TGTGCTCTTGGGGAAGATCGACGGAGCCGGGGATCCCCTAAAAAGTACACCGGTAAACTCATCTTT. V and J are TRDV1 and TRDJ1; D is perhaps TRDD3 (6 bases). In the absence of a J gene in TCRdb, the DNA was matched to germline to assign it here. The CDR3 length is 22 residues. Germline CDR1 is TSWWSYY and CDR2 is QGS.

Concerning this clone: Since a far larger clone is one base different, this is likely a read error. The chain has TRDV1 and TRDJ1; 8 nucleotides match TRDD3. TCRdb gives no J gene; it was assigned here by matching the DNA to germline. Germline values: CDR1 TSWWSYY, CDR2 QGS. This CDR3 is 23 amino acids long. CDR3 in DNA: TGTGCCCTTGGGGAACTAAACTCCTTCGGTGGGGATACCCCCCTCATGGACACCGATAAACTCATCTTT. Translating it yields CALGELNSFGGDTPLMDTDKLIF.

Points on this clone: Translating this DNA gives a protein that differs at residues 3 and 14 from the TCRdb one, which belongs to a much larger clone; a read error is likely, and the protein shown is this translation. The chain couples TRDV1 to TRDJ1; 8 bases are shared with TRDD3. This CDR3 contains 19 residues. Germline assignment: CDR1 TSWWSYY and CDR2 QGS. The CDR3 DNA reads TGTGCTCCTGGGGAACTTTCTGGGGGACTAGCCCGGGAGGCCGATAAACTCATCTTT. Translated: CAPGELSGGLAREADKLIF.

This clone was observed many times. Other DNA sequences within the sample encode an identical CDR3. The chain joins TRDV1 to TRDJ1; D is unclear. CDR1 and CDR2 from the germline V gene are TSWWSYY and QGS. This CDR3 is 15 amino acids long. V lost 2 bases to trimming and J lost 0 bases, with 10 bases between them. CDR3 coding DNA: TGTGCTCTTGGGGAATTTGGAGGATACACCGATAAACTCATCTTT. Its protein product is CALGEFGGYTDKLIF.

This clone has only a few counts. With a far larger clone one base away, a read error is the likely cause. The sample contains more than one DNA sequence encoding this CDR3. The V gene corresponds to TRDV2; no J gene was called; whether TRDD3, the table's D call, matches the DNA was not checked. The CDR3 has 29 amino acids. Germline loops: CDR1 GEAIGNYY, CDR2 EKD. The CDR3 sequence is CACDKQGRHHQLVAGGYSLTPWDTRQMFF. CDR3 in DNA: TGTGCCTGTGACAAGCAAGGTCGGCATCACCAGCTCGTGGCTGGGGGATACTCCCTTACGCCCTGGGACACCCGACAGATGTTCTTC.

On this clone itself: It differs at one base from a far larger clone, so likely a read error. The sample carries other DNA sequences with the same CDR3. The J gene is uncalled and the V gene is TRDV2; the D call of TRDD3 is as the table states it, not checked on the DNA. This CDR3 contains 17 residues. Germline CDR1 reads GEAIGNYY; CDR2 reads EKD. CDR3 amino acids: CACDTPESSWDTRQMFF. CDR3 nucleotides: TGTGCCTGTGACACTCCTGAGAGCTCCTGGGACACCCGACAGATGTTCTTC.